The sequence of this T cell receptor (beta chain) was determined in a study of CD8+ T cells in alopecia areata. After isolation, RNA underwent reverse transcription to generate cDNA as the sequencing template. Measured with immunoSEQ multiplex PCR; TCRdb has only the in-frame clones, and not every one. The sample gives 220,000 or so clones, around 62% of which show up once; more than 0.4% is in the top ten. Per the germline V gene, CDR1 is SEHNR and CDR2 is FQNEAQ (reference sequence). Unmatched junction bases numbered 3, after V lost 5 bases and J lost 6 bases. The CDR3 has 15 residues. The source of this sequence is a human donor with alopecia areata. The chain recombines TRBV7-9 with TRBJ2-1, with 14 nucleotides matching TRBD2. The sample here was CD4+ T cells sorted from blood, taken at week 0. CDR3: CASSGTSGSINEQFF. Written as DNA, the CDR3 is TGTGCCAGCAGCGGGACTAGCGGGAGTATCAATGAGCAGTTCTTC.